The next 7 T cell receptor beta chains were all read from a single sample in a study of identical twins. One entry per CDR3 protein results from TCRdb running MiXCR on the 5' RACE reads. The data contain 350,000 to 400,000 distinct CDR3 sequences, roughly 10% of them singletons. The sequenced sample was naive T cells sorted from blood. These receptors came from a woman aged 50 to 60 in good health.

This clonotype was seen repeatedly, ten times or more. The chain recombines TRBV21-1 with TRBJ2-5; the listed D gene, TRBD1, was not tested against the DNA. TRBV21-1 represents a pseudogene. This CDR3 has 16 residues. The CDR3 loop is CASSKKFGHTVETQYF. The CDR3 DNA reads TGTGCCAGCAGCAAAAAGTTTGGACATACAGTAGAGACCCAGTACTTC.

The chain joins TRBV7-2 to TRBJ2-7; 9 bases match TRBD1. Unmatched junction bases numbered 6, after V lost 5 bases and J lost 1 base. In germline, CDR1 is SGHTA, CDR2 FQGNSA. The CDR3 contains 15 residues. The CDR3 sequence is CASSPRTGVSYEQYF. The CDR3 DNA reads TGTGCCAGCAGCCCCAGGACAGGGGTTTCCTACGAGCAGTACTTC.

This clonotype showed up many times. The chain links TRBV7-2 to TRBJ2-2; 10 bases match TRBD1. Germline CDR1 is SGHTA and CDR2 is FQGNSA. The V segment lost 3 bases and the J segment 5 bases; nucleotides outside the gene matches: 0. This CDR3 comprises 14 residues. CDR3 sequence: CASSLDRGTGELFF. The CDR3 region has the DNA TGTGCCAGCAGCTTGGACAGGGGGACCGGGGAGCTGTTTTTT.

The CDR3 reads CSARDRTSASPYEQYV. The CDR3 region has the DNA TGCAGTGCTAGAGATCGGACTAGCGCCTCCCCCTACGAGCAGTACGTC. The chain couples TRBV20-1 to TRBJ2-7; TRBD2 aligns across 9 bases. J gave up 2 bases and V 0 bases, and 8 bases lay outside the gene matches. This CDR3 has 16 amino acids. CDR1 is DFQATT, CDR2 SNEGSKA, per germline (reference sequence).

The J gene is TRBJ2-1, the V gene TRBV12-3 or TRBV12-4; tentative D call: TRBD2 (5 bases). Trimming removed 6 bases at V and 7 bases at J, with 13 bases between. This CDR3 has 13 residues. The CDR3: CASRRAPLNEQFF. For the CDR3, the DNA is TGTGCCAGCAGGCGGGCCCCCTTAAATGAGCAGTTCTTC.

This clonotype has a handful of counts. The chain recombines TRBV30 with TRBJ2-2; 8 bases map to TRBD1. V trimming: 1 base; J trimming: 7 bases; junction bases outside the gene matches: 5. Germline loops: CDR1 GTSNPN, CDR2 SVGIG (reference sequence). The CDR3 spans 14 residues. The CDR3 here is CAWSESGGGGELFF. Here the CDR3 DNA reads TGTGCCTGGAGTGAATCAGGGGGCGGCGGGGAGCTGTTTTTT.

This clonotype was recorded at least ten times. The chain joins TRBV4-1 to TRBJ2-4, with a possible D match to TRBD1 (6 bases). V lost 5 bases and J lost 6, with 11 bases in between. Looked up from germline, CDR1 is MGHRA and CDR2 is YSYEKL. This CDR3 is built from 13 residues. The CDR3 loop is CASSGGRANIQYF. The CDR3 bases are TGCGCCAGCAGCGGGGGCAGGGCAAACATTCAGTACTTC.